What follows describes a single T cell receptor beta chain. Clones were read by immunoSEQ multiplex PCR, and TCRdb kept only the in-frame ones, dropping some. The top ten hold 0.4% to 0.55% of the sample, which has about 1.5 million clones, 98% seen once. This CDR3 is 18 amino acids long. Trimming at V came to 0 bases and at J to 5 bases, leaving 13 bases not matched to a gene. CDR1 is SGHRS, CDR2 YFSETQ, per germline. The data stem from a study of shared clonotypes between healthy human individuals. Study background: Contributing individuals were a couple of females and three males aged 18 to 49.

This clonotype was obtained from a man aged 25 to 40 in good health. The sample comprised naive CD4+ T cells sorted from blood. This sample's subset: CD45RA+ positively selected. The V call is TRBV5-1, the J call TRBJ2-7, with 11 positions matching TRBD2. CDR3 sequence: CASSLGLAGGRPPHEQYF. CDR3 DNA sequence: TGCGCCAGCAGCTTGGGTTTAGCGGGAGGGAGGCCACCCCACGAGCAGTACTTC.